The entry below gives a single T cell receptor beta chain sequence along with its context. Its specificity is not known. TCRdb's copy holds only in-frame clones and misses some; the assay was immunoSEQ multiplex PCR. The table lists 35,000 to 50,000 clones, approximately 92% of them singletons. Germline values: CDR1 SGHRS, CDR2 YFSETQ. Trimming took 1 base from V and 5 from J, leaving 15 bases between them. The CDR3 spans 15 residues. The data stem from a study of a mutant IDH1 vaccine in newly diagnosed glioma. Time point defined: week 35, safety follow-up. The content of each vaccine dose was 300 ug of mutant IDH1 20-mer peptide, and topical imiquimod accompanied it. Diagnosis in the donors showed new WHO grade 3 or 4 astrocytomas that were IDH1-mutant and ATRX-lost.

This TCR derives from a man aged 50-60 years with glioma. Sequencing used PBMCs, obtained from a glioma patient whose treatment included an IDH1 peptide vaccine. J is TRBJ2-5 and V is TRBV5-1, with D possibly matching TRBD2 (6 bases). This CDR3 reads CASSLSGAGMETQYF. The CDR3 bases are TGCGCCAGCAGCTTGTCGGGCGCGGGAATGGAGACCCAGTACTTC. Filled out from reference TRBV5-1 and TRBJ2-5, the complete variable domain reads KAGVTQTPRYLIKTRGQQVTLSCSPISGHRSVSWYQQTPGQGLQFLFEYFSETQRNKGNFPGRFSGRQFSNSRSEMNVSTLELGDSALYLCASSLSGAGMETQYFGPGTRLLVL.